This TCR beta chain was documented in a study of cytomegalovirus exposure and HLA in healthy donors. Remarks on this clone: The antigen remains unidentified.

Researchers ran the PCR with 60 Vbeta and 13 Jbeta primers. Repertoires were generated with immunoSEQ multiplex PCR, while TCRdb's copy carries only in-frame clones and drops some. The repertoire holds about 200,000 clones, with 60% to 80% as singletons. Broader study findings: DRB1 showed the most TCR associations and HLA-C the fewest in a later analysis, as rates varied by HLA locus.

CDR1 and CDR2 from the germline V gene are MNHEY and SVGAGI. The V and J ends lost 6 bases and 12 bases, in that order; junction bases with no gene match: 12. The CDR3 is 14 residues long. Sequencing input: PBMCs. This chain joins TRBV6-5 and TRBJ2-7, with 12 bases identical to TRBD2. The source of this sequence is a woman aged 25 to 39 in good health and CMV-seronegative. As DNA, the CDR3 is TGTGCCAGCAGCCACCGGACTAGCGGGGCCCTATCGTACTTC. Its translation is CASSHRTSGALSYF.